This T cell receptor beta chain was sequenced for a study of T cells after yellow fever vaccination. Germline lookup yields CDR1 LGHNA and CDR2 YNFKEQ. Trimming cost V 1 base and J 6 bases, with 26 bases left between them. This CDR3 comprises 19 residues. TCRdb called the 5' RACE reads again in MiXCR, with one record for every CDR3 protein. Among around 260,000 distinct CDR3 sequences listed, roughly 5% were seen once. The TCR was taken from a man aged 18-30 years who received the YFV17D yellow fever vaccine. The sequenced sample was CD4+ T cells sorted from PBMCs, obtained on the day of the yellow fever booster vaccination. The chain recombines TRBV4-2 with TRBJ2-3, with D perhaps TRBD2 (7 bases). The CDR3 DNA reads as TGTGCCAGCAGCCAAGGGGGAACCGTGGGAGGGGGGAACCTTGATACGCAGTATTTT. Amino acids: CASSQGGTVGGGNLDTQYF.